A selection of T cell receptor beta chains follows, all from one sample in a study of shared clonotypes between healthy human individuals. TCRdb keeps only in-frame clones here, not all; method: immunoSEQ multiplex PCR. This table has 450,000 to 500,000 clones, 70% to 80% appearing once. Material for sequencing was PBMCs. The origin of the receptors is a woman in her 40s in good health. Some clones in this sample may be carry-over from other donors' samples. Both conserved end residues are part of each CDR3. Each record gives: V gene, J gene, clone size, D gene, CDR3 DNA, CDR3 protein. D genes are given only for firm matches. The size field is filled for only some rows; it gives once, few, many or a size class.

V: TRBV28; J: TRBJ2-1; size: many; D: TRBD2; DNA: TGTGCCAGCAGTTTTGCACTAGCGGGAGGATACAATGAGCAGTTCTTC; CDR3: CASSFALAGGYNEQFF
V: TRBV15; J: TRBJ1-1; size: -; D: TRBD1; DNA: TGTGCCACCAGCAGAACAGGGGCGGACACTGAAGCTTTCTTT; CDR3: CATSRTGADTEAFF
V: TRBV5-1; J: TRBJ1-2; size: few; D: -; DNA: TGCGCCAGCAGCTGGGGGACGGAGGATGGCTACACCTTC; CDR3: CASSWGTEDGYTF
V: TRBV9; J: TRBJ2-1; size: once; D: -; DNA: TGTGCCAGCAGGCCCGGGACAGGGTACGGGAGGGGAGCTGGCAATGAGCAGTTCTTC; CDR3: CASRPGTGYGRGAGNEQFF
V: TRBV30; J: TRBJ2-7; size: -; D: -; DNA: TGTGCCTGGAGTGTATGGGGCTACGAGCAGTACTTC; CDR3: CAWSVWGYEQYF
V: TRBV6-6; J: TRBJ1-5; size: many; D: -; DNA: TGTGCCAGCAGTTACTCGAGCAGTCCAAATCAGCCCCAGCATTTT; CDR3: CASSYSSSPNQPQHF
V: TRBV11-2; J: TRBJ2-3; size: -; D: TRBD2; DNA: TGTGCCAGCAGCTTAGTACTAGCGGGAGGTGCTAGCACAGATACGCAGTATTTT; CDR3: CASSLVLAGGASTDTQYF
V: TRBV29-1; J: TRBJ2-5; size: -; D: -; DNA: TGCAGCGTTAAGCGGCCTGGGGAGACCCAGTACTTC; CDR3: CSVKRPGETQYF
V: TRBV7-2; J: TRBJ1-5; size: -; D: -; DNA: TGTGCCAGCAGCTTAGTTGGGGGCAAGAATCAGCCCCAGCATTTT; CDR3: CASSLVGGKNQPQHF
V: TRBV7-6; J: TRBJ2-7; size: -; D: TRBD2; DNA: TGTGCCAGCAGCCTACGGGACTATTCCGAGCAGTACTTC; CDR3: CASSLRDYSEQYF
V: TRBV6-4; J: TRBJ2-1; size: -; D: -; DNA: TGTGCCAGCAGTGACGAAGGAGGGAGGAATGAGCAGTTCTTC; CDR3: CASSDEGGRNEQFF
V: TRBV5-1; J: TRBJ2-1; size: -; D: -; DNA: TGCGCCAGCAGCTCCGAGACCTACAATGAGCAGTTCTTC; CDR3: CASSSETYNEQFF
V: TRBV28; J: TRBJ2-7; size: -; D: TRBD2; DNA: TGTGCCAGCAGTTCACCGGGACTAGCTCCCTACGAGCAGTACTTC; CDR3: CASSSPGLAPYEQYF
V: TRBV6-5; J: TRBJ1-2; size: -; D: TRBD1; DNA: TGTGCCAGCAGGTCGACAGGGGCTCATGGCTACACCTTC; CDR3: CASRSTGAHGYTF
V: TRBV18; J: TRBJ2-7; size: -; D: TRBD2; DNA: TGTGCCAGCTCACCAGGTCTAGCGGGTCGCTACGAGCAGTACTTC; CDR3: CASSPGLAGRYEQYF
V: TRBV10-3; J: TRBJ2-5; size: -; D: -; DNA: TGTGCCACCCGGACGGTTCCAGAGACCCAGTACTTC; CDR3: CATRTVPETQYF
V: TRBV11-2; J: TRBJ1-1; size: -; D: -; DNA: TGTGCCAGCAGCCGAGGCATTGGGTTAAAAGGGACTGAAGCTTTCTTT; CDR3: CASSRGIGLKGTEAFF
V: TRBV29-1; J: TRBJ2-7; size: -; D: TRBD2; DNA: TGCAGCGCGAGCGGGAGTTCCTACGAGCAGTACTTC; CDR3: CSASGSSYEQYF
V: TRBV4-2; J: TRBJ2-7; size: -; D: -; DNA: TGTGCCAGCAGCCAAGCTCCTATTCCGGAGCAGTACTTC; CDR3: CASSQAPIPEQYF
V: TRBV29-1; J: TRBJ2-7; size: -; D: -; DNA: TGCAGCGTTGACGGCCCTACCGCCTACGAGCAGTACTTC; CDR3: CSVDGPTAYEQYF